These 21 T cell receptor beta chains share one sample of origin, sequenced in a study of T cell responses to AZD1222 COVID-19 vaccine (dated by TCRdb to the early 2020s). The time point label, read with the paper, signifies: baseline before first vaccination. Receptors were amplified or captured by the immunoSEQ multiplex PCR assay. TCRdb retrieved this table from immuneACCESS and kept in-frame rearrangements only. Not all clones are present; in checked studies, unresolved V genes account for under half, and no reason is known for the remainder. This sample comprises some 120,000 clones, about 92% of them detected only once. The ten most abundant clones make up approximately 1% of the sample. This specimen was peripheral blood, taken on day 0 of AZD1222 vaccination. These receptors were collected from an adult in good health.

V gene TRBV7-2 combines with J gene TRBJ2-1; tentatively, D is TRBD1 (5 bases). Trimming took off 4 bases at V and 7 bases at J, with 11 bases between the two ends. Germline V gene lookup returns CDR1 SGHTA and CDR2 FQGNSA. This CDR3 has 13 residues. The CDR3 bases are TGTGCCAGCAGCTCATCAGGGTGGAATGAGCAGTTCTTC. Residues: CASSSSGWNEQFF.

The rearrangement links TRBV3-1 (or the pseudogene TRBV3-2) to TRBJ1-4; D is ambiguous. Germline V gene lookup returns CDR1 LGHDT and CDR2 YNNKEL (reference sequence). CDR3 size: 14 residues. Trimming removed 1 base from V and 8 bases from J, with 11 bases in between. CDR3 DNA: TGTGCCAGCAGCCAAGTGGGGAGACGAGAAAAACTGTTTTTT. Its protein is CASSQVGRREKLFF.

The rearrangement joins TRBV19 to TRBJ2-5, with TRBD2 as a possible D gene (6 bases). The V gene lost 3 bases and the J gene lost 5 bases, with 13 bases spanning the gap. The germline V gene has CDR1 LNHDA and CDR2 SQIVND (reference sequence). The CDR3 contains 14 residues. CDR3 residues: CASSIGTGGETQYF. CDR3 coding DNA: TGTGCCAGTAGTATTGGTACAGGAGGGGAGACCCAGTACTTC.

This clone was seen once. The V gene is TRBV9, the J gene TRBJ2-1; 10 bases are shared with TRBD1. V gave up 5 bases and J gave up 6 bases; unmatched junction bases: 11. Germline values: CDR1 SGDLS, CDR2 YYNGEE. The CDR3 has 16 residues. CDR3 nucleotides: TGTGCCAGCAGTCTCCTGGGACAGGGGATCCCCAATGAGCAGTTCTTC. Protein product: CASSLLGQGIPNEQFF.

The chain carries TRBV2 and TRBJ1-1, with D perhaps matching TRBD1 (5 bases). The germline V and J ends were trimmed by 7 bases and 1 base, with 10 bases remaining between them. The CDR3 spans 13 residues. In germline, CDR1 is SNHLY, CDR2 FYNNEI. CDR3 region: CASIRDPNTEAFF. CDR3 in DNA: TGTGCCAGCATCAGGGACCCGAACACTGAAGCTTTCTTT.

The chain's CDR3 is CASSLDVSTDTQYF. The DNA of the CDR3 is TGCGCCAGCAGCTTGGATGTTAGCACAGATACGCAGTATTTT. This chain links TRBV5-1 with TRBJ2-3, with D uncertain. The germline V gene encodes CDR1 SGHRS and CDR2 YFSETQ. The CDR3 is made up of 14 amino acids. Trimming removed 0 bases from V and 0 bases from J, with 5 bases in between. Filled out from reference TRBV5-1 and TRBJ2-3, the complete variable domain reads KAGVTQTPRYLIKTRGQQVTLSCSPISGHRSVSWYQQTPGQGLQFLFEYFSETQRNKGNFPGRFSGRQFSNSRSEMNVSTLELGDSALYLCASSLDVSTDTQYFGPGTRLTVL.

V usage is TRBV6-5 and J usage is TRBJ2-3; a weak D match, TRBD2 (6 bases). This CDR3 contains 14 residues. With 8 bases removed from V and 2 bases from J, the gap between germline ends came to 14 bases. The germline V gene encodes CDR1 MNHEY and CDR2 SVGAGI. The CDR3 protein is CASARDGFTDTQYF. DNA for the CDR3: TGTGCCAGCGCGCGGGACGGATTCACAGATACGCAGTATTTT.

V and J are TRBV10-3 and TRBJ2-3; D remains ambiguous. Trimming shortened V by 3 bases and J by 12 bases, and 22 bases separated the two germline ends. Germline CDR1 ENHRY, CDR2 SYGVKD. The CDR3 loop spans 15 amino acids. Here the CDR3 DNA reads TGTGCCATCAGTGAAACCCTTAGTGGGTCCCCTCCACAGTATTTT. Translated, it gives CAISETLSGSPPQYF.

The CDR3 nucleotides are TGTGCCAGCAGCGTAGAGACTAGCCCCTACGAGCAGTACTTC. It is translated as CASSVETSPYEQYF. The gene calls are TRBV9 and TRBJ2-7, with TRBD2 identical over 7 bases. Germline-derived CDR1 and CDR2 are SGDLS and YYNGEE. The CDR3 sequence is 14 residues long. After removal of 0 bases from V and 2 bases from J, the junction contained 2 bases not matched to a gene.

This chain joins TRBV6-5 and TRBJ1-4; the D is unclear. CDR1 is MNHEY and CDR2 is SVGAGI in the germline V gene. The length of the CDR3 is 12 residues. V was pared by 8 bases and J by 3 bases, with 7 bases between. The CDR3 reads CASEYANEKLFF. The CDR3 DNA sequence: TGTGCCAGCGAGTATGCTAATGAAAAACTGTTTTTT.

The CDR3 loop is CASSGINYGYTF. The CDR3 nucleotides are TGTGCCAGCAGCGGTATAAACTATGGCTACACCTTC. The gene calls are TRBV7-9 and TRBJ1-2, with no clear D. This CDR3 has 12 amino acids. V was pared by 5 bases and J by 2 bases, with 6 bases between. Per germline, CDR1 SEHNR and CDR2 FQNEAQ (reference sequence).

CDR3 protein: CASSVRQGAYEQYF. The CDR3 region has the DNA TGTGCCAGCAGCGTAAGGCAGGGGGCCTACGAGCAGTACTTC. V gene TRBV7-9 combines with J gene TRBJ2-7, with 7 bases matching TRBD1. The CDR3 length is 14 residues. After removal of 5 bases from V and 2 bases from J, the junction contained 6 bases not matched to a gene. In germline, CDR1 is SEHNR, CDR2 FQNEAQ (reference sequence).

The CDR3 region is CASSQDLQTSGRLGQYF. The CDR3 coding sequence is TGCGCCAGCAGCCAAGATCTCCAGACTAGCGGGCGTCTTGGACAGTACTTC. The chain recombines TRBV4-1 with TRBJ2-7, with 10 bases that match TRBD2. Per germline, CDR1 MGHRA and CDR2 YSYEKL. V shed 0 bases, J shed 10 bases, and the junction held 15 bases outside the gene matches. The CDR3 spans 17 residues.

The count of this clone is one. V usage is TRBV5-5 and J usage is TRBJ1-1; weak D call: TRBD1 (5 bases). Between the trimmed V and J ends, which lost 6 bases and 3 bases, there was a span of 15 bases. This CDR3 contains 14 residues. Germline CDR1 is SGHKS and CDR2 is YYEKEE (reference sequence). CDR3 bases: TGTGCCAGCACCCCGACCAGGGAATACACTGAAGCTTTCTTT. Protein: CASTPTREYTEAFF.

This chain joins TRBV5-1 and TRBJ1-2; maybe TRBD1 (5 bases). Germline loops: CDR1 SGHRS, CDR2 YFSETQ. The CDR3 extends over 13 amino acids. V was trimmed by 4 bases and J by 3 bases, leaving 10 bases between them. For the CDR3, the DNA is TGCGCCAGCAGCCCGGGGGAGGACTATGGCTACACCTTC. Amino acid sequence: CASSPGEDYGYTF.

This clone has a handful of counts. The chain couples TRBV7-6 to TRBJ1-3; 7 bases match TRBD1. V shed 4 bases, J shed 4 bases, and the junction held 4 bases outside the gene matches. Germline-derived CDR1 and CDR2 are SGHVS and FNYEAQ. This CDR3 has 14 residues. The CDR3 nucleotides are TGTGCCAGCAGCTATGGGACAGCCGGAAACACCATATATTTT. It specifies CASSYGTAGNTIYF.

The V and J genes are TRBV15 and TRBJ2-5; TRBD2 matches 9 bases. V was pared by 0 bases and J by 5 bases, with 4 bases of the junction left unmatched. From germline, CDR1 is LNHNV and CDR2 YYDKDF (reference sequence). The CDR3 has 15 amino acids. This CDR3 reads CATSRDRTSVETQYF. In nucleotides, the CDR3 is TGTGCCACCAGCAGAGATAGGACTAGCGTGGAGACCCAGTACTTC. The variable domain in full, with the rest retrieved from reference TRBV15 and TRBJ2-5, is DAMVIQNPRYQVTQFGKPVTLSCSQTLNHNVMYWYQQKSSQAPKLLFHYYDKDFNNEADTPDNFQSRRPNTSFCFLDIRSPGLGDTAMYLCATSRDRTSVETQYFGPGTRLLVL.

The V gene is TRBV18, the J gene TRBJ2-2; 8 bases agree with TRBD1. Germline trimming cut 3 bases from V and 4 bases from J; bases unmatched to any gene: 1. CDR3 size: 14 residues. Germline lookup yields CDR1 KGHSH and CDR2 LQKENI. CDR3 sequence (DNA): TGTGCCAGCTCACCCGGGACAGGCACCGGGGAGCTGTTTTTT. It specifies CASSPGTGTGELFF.

The chain has TRBV27 and TRBJ1-1; D might be TRBD1 (5 bases). Germline CDR1 and CDR2: MNHEY and SMNVEV (reference sequence). Trimming stripped 3 bases from V and 3 bases from J, with 8 bases between. The CDR3 covers 13 residues. CDR3 nucleotide sequence: TGTGCCAGCAGTTTTCTAGGGGACACTGAAGCTTTCTTT. This encodes CASSFLGDTEAFF.

This rearrangement joins TRBV20-1 to TRBJ1-2; 8 nucleotides match TRBD1. Germline V gene sequence: CDR1 DFQATT, CDR2 SNEGSKA (reference sequence). The length of the CDR3 is 13 residues. The trim removed 3 bases at V and 4 bases at J, leaving 4 bases unmatched. The CDR3 loop is CSASNRGTYGYTF. As DNA, the CDR3 is TGCAGTGCTAGTAACAGGGGGACCTATGGCTACACCTTC.

The table lists this clone with a few counts. This rearrangement joins TRBV5-1 to TRBJ2-3, with no clear D. The V gene lost 0 bases and the J gene lost 3 bases, with 11 bases spanning the gap. CDR1 and CDR2 from the germline V gene are SGHRS and YFSETQ. This CDR3 spans 15 amino acids. CDR3 nucleotides: TGCGCCAGCAGCTTGGCTCTAACCACTACAGATACGCAGTATTTT. Translated, it gives CASSLALTTTDTQYF.